This entry concerns a single T cell receptor (beta chain). From blood CD8+ and CD4+ T cells, TCR beta sequences were generated. The sample belongs to a study of CD8 T cells in Susac syndrome. RNA, at roughly 0.5 to 1 ug, was reverse transcribed with random hexamers. TCRdb called the immunoSEQ multiplex PCR reads again in MiXCR, with one record for every CDR3 protein. Of just under 150,000 distinct CDR3 sequences listed, roughly 95% are singletons. From germline, CDR1 is LNHDA and CDR2 SQIVND (reference sequence). The V gene lost 5 bases and the J gene lost 4 bases, with 9 bases spanning the gap. CDR3 length: 13 residues.

Sequencing was performed on CD4+ T cells from PBMCs. The TCR sequence derives from a human donor in good health. The genes are TRBV19 and TRBJ1-5, with D uncertain. The CDR3 DNA reads TGTGCCAGTAGTTCCCGTCCTAATCAGCCCCAGCATTTT. This gives the protein CASSSRPNQPQHF.